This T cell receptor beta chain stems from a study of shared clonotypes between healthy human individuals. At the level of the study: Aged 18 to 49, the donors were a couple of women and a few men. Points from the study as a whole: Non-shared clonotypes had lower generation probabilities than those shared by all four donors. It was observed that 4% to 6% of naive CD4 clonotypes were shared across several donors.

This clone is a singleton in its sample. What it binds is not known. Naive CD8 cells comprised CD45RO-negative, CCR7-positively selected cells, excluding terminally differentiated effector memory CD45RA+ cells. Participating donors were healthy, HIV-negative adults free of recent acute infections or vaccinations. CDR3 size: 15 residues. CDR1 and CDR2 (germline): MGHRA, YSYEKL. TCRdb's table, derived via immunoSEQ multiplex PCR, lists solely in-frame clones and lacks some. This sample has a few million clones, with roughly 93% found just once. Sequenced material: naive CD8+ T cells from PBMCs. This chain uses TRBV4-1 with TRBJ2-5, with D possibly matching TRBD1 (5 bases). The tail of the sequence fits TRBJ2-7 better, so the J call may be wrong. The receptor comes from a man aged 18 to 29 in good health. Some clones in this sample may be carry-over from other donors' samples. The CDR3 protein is CASSQDHRLGNEQYF. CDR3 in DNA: TGCGCCAGCAGCCAAGATCACAGGTTAGGAAACGAGCAGTACTTC.